A single sample gave rise to the 15 T cell receptor beta chains below, sequenced in a study of cytomegalovirus exposure and HLA in healthy donors. A multiplex PCR was run with 60 Vbeta primers and 13 Jbeta primers. Data came from immunoSEQ multiplex PCR; TCRdb stores just in-frame clones and leaves some out. The sample's table shows fewer than 150,000 clones. Sequencing was performed on PBMCs. The receptors stem from a woman in her fifties or sixties in good health and CMV-seronegative.

The chain uses TRBV2 and TRBJ2-5; 8 bases map to TRBD1. The CDR3 has 15 residues. Germline assignment: CDR1 SNHLY and CDR2 FYNNEI. With V trimmed by 3 bases and J by 2 bases, 5 bases remained unmatched. CDR3 loop: CASSERGQDQETQYF. The CDR3 DNA reads as TGTGCCAGCAGTGAGAGGGGACAGGATCAAGAGACCCAGTACTTC.

The chain joins TRBV4-1 to TRBJ1-5, with a tentative D call TRBD1 (5 bases). Germline CDR1 and CDR2: MGHRA and YSYEKL. CDR3 length: 17 residues. V lost 1 base to trimming and J lost 0 bases, with 13 bases between them. For the CDR3, the DNA is TGCGCCAGCAGCCAAGCGGGGGGTCTCTATAGCAATCAGCCCCAGCATTTT. Its protein is CASSQAGGLYSNQPQHF.

The rearrangement joins TRBV28 to TRBJ2-1, with 8 bases fitting TRBD1. This CDR3 is built from 16 residues. Germline V lookup: CDR1 MDHEN, CDR2 SYDVKM. The V and J ends lost 2 bases and 4 bases, in that order; junction bases with no gene match: 7. CDR3 in DNA: TGTGCCAGCAGTTTAAGCACCGGGACAGGTTACAATGAGCAGTTCTTC. It encodes CASSLSTGTGYNEQFF.

This chain uses TRBV2 with TRBJ2-7; the match to TRBD2 covers 9 bases. The junction had 9 bases not matched to a gene; V was cut back by 2 bases and J by 1 base. The length of the CDR3 is 17 residues. The germline V gene has CDR1 SNHLY and CDR2 FYNNEI. The CDR3 region is CASSEKPSGGLSYEQYF. The CDR3 nucleotides are TGTGCCAGCAGTGAAAAGCCGAGCGGGGGGCTATCCTACGAGCAGTACTTC.

The V call is TRBV6-5, the J call TRBJ1-2, with a tentative D call TRBD1 (6 bases). The germline gives CDR1 MNHEY, CDR2 SVGAGI. The CDR3 consists of 13 residues. The V end lost 6 bases, the J end lost 9 bases, and 17 bases lay between the germline ends. CDR3: CASSGVGGQSYTF. The CDR3 nucleotides read TGTGCCAGCAGCGGGGTGGGGGGGCAAAGCTACACCTTC.

This chain connects TRBV28 to TRBJ2-7, with TRBD2 as a possible D gene (5 bases). CDR1 MDHEN and CDR2 SYDVKM come from the germline V gene. The ends were cut back, 4 bases at V and 4 bases at J, with 17 bases in the middle. The CDR3 runs 15 residues. CDR3 coding DNA: TGTGCCAGCAGTTCCCCCCATAGGGAGAAATACGAGCAGTACTTC. Protein product: CASSSPHREKYEQYF.

The chain links TRBV5-1 to TRBJ2-7; TRBD1 matches 7 bases. CDR3 size: 14 residues. Losses at the gene ends were 5 bases for V and 2 bases for J; bases not matched to a gene: 7. Germline V gene lookup returns CDR1 SGHRS and CDR2 YFSETQ. CDR3 in amino acids: CASSRQGDTYEQYF. In DNA form, the CDR3 reads TGCGCCAGCAGTCGGCAGGGGGACACCTACGAGCAGTACTTC.

The DNA of the CDR3 is TGTGCCAGCTCACCACAGGGGGACTATGGCTACACCTTC. Its protein is CASSPQGDYGYTF. The rearrangement joins TRBV18 to TRBJ1-2; TRBD1 might be the D (6 bases). With 1 base removed from V and 3 bases from J, the gap between germline ends came to 6 bases. The CDR3 is made up of 13 amino acids. Germline CDR1 KGHSH, CDR2 LQKENI. The full variable domain, rest sourced from reference TRBV18 and TRBJ1-2, is NAGVMQNPRHLVRRRGQEARLRCSPMKGHSHVYWYRQLPEEGLKFMVYLQKENIIDESGMPKERFSAEFPKEGPSILRIQQVVRGDSAAYFCASSPQGDYGYTFGSGTRLTVV.

The chain employs TRBV7-9 and TRBJ2-1; TRBD2 might be the D (5 bases). Trimming pared 4 bases from V and 2 bases from J, leaving 15 bases between. Germline V gene data show CDR1 as SEHNR and CDR2 as FQNEAQ (reference sequence). The CDR3 is made up of 16 amino acids. The CDR3 is CASSSTGNSAYNEQFF. The CDR3 bases are TGTGCCAGCAGCTCGACTGGAAATAGCGCCTACAATGAGCAGTTCTTC.

This rearrangement joins TRBV5-1 to TRBJ2-2, with 8 bases matching TRBD2. Germline values: CDR1 SGHRS, CDR2 YFSETQ. This CDR3 has 17 amino acids. With 1 base clipped from V and 0 bases from J, the junction kept 5 bases outside the gene matches. The DNA for the CDR3 is TGCGCCAGCAGCTTGTCACTAGCGGCCGCGAACACCGGGGAGCTGTTTTTT. Protein product: CASSLSLAAANTGELFF.

The V call is TRBV15, the J call TRBJ1-5, with 7 bases matching TRBD1. The CDR3 extends over 16 amino acids. Germline CDR1 is LNHNV and CDR2 is YYDKDF (reference sequence). The ends lost 0 bases at V and 0 bases at J; junction bases unmatched: 2. CDR3 sequence (DNA): TGTGCCACCAGCAGAGAGGGGACAGATAGCAATCAGCCCCAGCATTTT. Its protein product is CATSREGTDSNQPQHF.

The genes are TRBV28 and TRBJ2-2, with a weak D call TRBD1 (6 bases). This CDR3 is 12 amino acids long. V shed 6 bases and J shed 9 bases, with 11 bases lying between them. Germline-derived CDR1 and CDR2 are MDHEN and SYDVKM. The CDR3 DNA reads as TGTGCCAGCAGCAAACAGGGCTGGGAGCTGTTTTTT. It encodes CASSKQGWELFF.

This chain links TRBV29-1 with TRBJ2-5; D unresolved. The germline CDR1 and CDR2 sequences are SQVTM and ANQGSEA. The CDR3 sequence is 14 residues long. Deletions cut 4 bases from V and 5 bases from J, with 17 bases between. The CDR3 reads CSVGRADSGETQYF. The CDR3 DNA sequence: TGCAGCGTTGGTCGCGCCGACTCCGGGGAGACCCAGTACTTC.

J is TRBJ1-2 and V is TRBV27; the match to TRBD1 covers 9 bases. J lost 8 bases, V lost 8 bases, and 9 bases had no gene match. The CDR3 consists of 13 residues. Germline-derived CDR1 and CDR2 are MNHEY and SMNVEV (reference sequence). The CDR3 region is CASSPGTGFGYTF. In DNA, the CDR3 is TGTGCCAGCTCCCCCGGGACAGGGTTCGGCTACACCTTC.

The chain combines TRBV11-2 with TRBJ2-7, with a tentative D call TRBD2 (6 bases). Germline CDR1 reads SGHAT; CDR2 reads FQNNGV. The CDR3 contains 16 residues. V lost 1 base and J 2 bases, leaving 15 bases between the germline ends. The CDR3 nucleotides are TGTGCCAGCAGCTTAGGTGAAGGCGGGACTCCCTACGAGCAGTACTTC. Translation: CASSLGEGGTPYEQYF.